The table lists the clone carrying this T cell receptor beta chain with a few counts. Antigen unknown. It was by quantitative 5'-RACE with molecular barcodes that TCR beta libraries were made. One entry per CDR3 protein results from TCRdb running MiXCR on the 5' RACE reads. The table records more than 250,000 distinct CDR3 sequences, more than 9% of them present only once. The sample is drawn from a study of CD8 T cells in ankylosing spondylitis. Study observations and caveats: Fewer than 10 highly homologous variants made up a TCR beta motif that seemed to typify ankylosing spondylitis blood. Significantly higher representation of disease-linked clones was reported for matched ankylosing spondylitis synovial fluid. There were earlier reports of some motif variants in reactive arthritis synovial fluid and blood.

The TCR sequence derives from a female donor with ankylosing spondylitis or in good health (not recorded which). Source material: blood, either unsorted or a sorted T cell fraction (not recorded which).

CDR3 sequence: CASSLEWGSGNEQFF. DNA for the CDR3: TGTGCCAGCAGCTTAGAGTGGGGGAGCGGCAATGAGCAGTTCTTC. The chain uses TRBV7-9 and TRBJ2-1, with D perhaps being TRBD1 or TRBD2 (5 bases each). V dropped 1 base and J dropped 6 bases, with 13 bases sitting between them. This CDR3 comprises 15 residues. CDR1 is SEHNR, CDR2 FQNEAQ, per germline (reference sequence).